This is a list of T cell receptor beta chains from one sample in a study of blood T cell repertoires in COVID-19. Profiling relied on immunoSEQ multiplex PCR, and the TCRdb table lists in-frame clones only, not all of them. The sample includes 25,000 to 40,000 clones, around 83% of them seen just once. Specimen: peripheral blood. The source of these receptors is a human donor in a cohort sampled during active COVID-19. CDR3s include the opening cysteine and the closing phenylalanine or tryptophan. D genes are given only for firm matches. Part of the rows lack a size; the others show once, few, many or a class for expanded clones.

abundance,d_gene,j_gene,v_gene,CDR3aa,CDR3nt
-,TRBD1,TRBJ2-4,TRBV6-5,CASTKGQGAYIQYF,TGTGCCAGCACCAAGGGACAGGGGGCTTACATTCAGTACTTC
-,-,TRBJ1-4,TRBV6-5,CASSSPGGRHEKLFF,TGTGCCAGCAGTTCCCCCGGGGGGCGACATGAAAAACTGTTTTTT
-,TRBD1,TRBJ1-1,TRBV5-4,CASSEGTDTEAFF,TGTGCCAGCAGCGAAGGGACAGACACTGAAGCTTTCTTT
-,TRBD1,TRBJ1-2,TRBV6-5,CASSSSRTGSYGYTF,TGTGCCAGCAGTTCCTCGAGGACAGGGTCCTATGGCTACACCTTC
-,TRBD1,TRBJ1-2,TRBV7-2,CASSPRGQGNGYTF,TGTGCCAGCAGCCCCCGGGGACAGGGGAATGGCTACACCTTC
few,-,TRBJ2-7,TRBV7-2,CASSLGPRGTVSYEQYF,TGTGCCAGCAGCTTAGGCCCTAGGGGTACGGTCTCCTACGAGCAGTACTTC
-,TRBD1,TRBJ1-4,TRBV2,CASRGDRGSEKLFF,TGTGCCAGCAGGGGGGACAGGGGGAGTGAAAAACTGTTTTTT
few,TRBD1,TRBJ1-2,TRBV9,CASSAPDRVDLNYGYTF,TGTGCCAGCAGCGCGCCGGACAGGGTCGACTTGAACTATGGCTACACCTTC
-,-,TRBJ1-1,TRBV19,CASSIVVNTEAFF,TGTGCCAGTAGTATAGTCGTGAACACTGAAGCTTTCTTT
-,-,TRBJ2-7,TRBV19,CASSWTFSYEQYF,TGTGCCAGTAGTTGGACATTTAGCTACGAGCAGTACTTC
-,TRBD1,TRBJ1-1,TRBV18,CASSPQGANTEAFF,TGTGCCAGCTCACCGCAGGGGGCAAACACTGAAGCTTTCTTT
once,-,TRBJ2-1,TRBV6-2/TRBV6-3,CASSSDSTGEQFF,TGTGCCAGCAGTTCTGATTCGACGGGGGAGCAGTTCTTC